This TCR beta chain was documented in a study of cytomegalovirus exposure and HLA in healthy donors (TCRdb year 2017). Regarding the study in general: An earlier analysis of approximately 550 of the donors reported approximately 290 Gb of sequence data and about 100 million unique TCR beta sequences from 150 million to 200 million T cells. The genetic ancestry cluster associated with self-reported Caucasian donors included 81% of the approximately 410 genotyped donors. Along with the approximately 700-subject first cohort, a separate validation cohort of over a hundred different subjects was used. Across some 400 genotyped donors of the cohort, an average of approximately 200,000 unique TCR beta nucleotide sequences per donor were sequenced, and 15% to 20% of those sequences were non-productive. A later analysis re-examined previously published TCR beta repertoires from just over 650 donors and added high-resolution HLA genotyping to investigate patterns of TCR occurrence. All discovery cohort repertoires had been generated using a single sequencing platform. Five DR-DQ haplotypes were treated as single units for association and clustering because of strong linkage in the cohort. An early release that covered 640 HLA-typed donors contained approximately 300 gigabases of sequencing data and about 84 million unique TCR sequences. The aim of the study was to test whether cataloging public T cell receptors could identify signatures of past pathogen exposure. In a later genetic analysis, genome-wide SNP genotypes for about 55% of the roughly 670 donors were used, and that subset was treated as a discovery cohort. To decide whether each TCR beta V gene segment behaved as functional or pseudogenic, an earlier analysis of approximately 600 of the donors relied on high-throughput TCR beta sequencing. HLA typing covered class I and class II loci at four-digit resolution. Using immunosequencing, the study profiled T cell repertoires from 640 or so subjects and related those repertoires to cytomegalovirus serostatus. High-throughput TCR immunosequencing, statistical association of individual TCRs with disease status, and machine learning were combined to predict cytomegalovirus infection status. Alongside the repertoire data, information on donor age, sex, ethnicity and CMV serostatus was compiled. Rather than drawing on any new phenotypic data, the later analysis identified candidate immune exposures from TCR beta sequences and the way those sequences occurred across donors. The number of donors typed differed by locus, with roughly 629-640 for A, B, C, DRB1 and DQB1, around 560 for DQA1, about 610 for DPA1, and approximately 470 for DPB1. Points the paper makes about the study in general: In a later analysis, HLA-associated TCR beta chains were found to be more clonally expanded and to have lower generation probabilities than equally common non-associated chains. At a false discovery rate of 0.05, a later analysis linked about 17,000 TCR beta sequences to specific HLA alleles. Around 16 rarely observed V segments, including chromosome 9 orphons, were excluded from the earlier analysis of several hundred of the donors because counts were too low. The sequencing pipeline was judged likely to have produced a cluster of highly shared sequence variants as a technical artifact. Three of the identified cytomegalovirus-associated TCR beta chains were confirmed in vitro to be specific for cytomegalovirus antigens. An earlier analysis of approximately 600 of the donors showed that most TCR beta V segments appeared in productive rearrangements either about 87% or about 30% of the time, which broadly matched IMGT annotations. Correlated functional status among segregating V segments might reflect linkage disequilibrium, but an unknown experimental factor could not be ruled out. Some IMGT-functional V segments, including TRBV6-2 and TRBV6-3, could not be told apart with the 87-base-pair reads, so those segments were excluded. V-gene and J-gene trimming of TCR beta chains was associated with a missense DCLRE1C variant in a later genetic analysis, and the association was replicated in an independent cohort. The presence/absence analyses assumed that sequencing depth was roughly uniform across donors, and that assumption may not be true. A later analysis found that most CMV-associated TCR beta chains appeared HLA-restricted, with HLA associations seemingly driven largely by CMV exposure. The classifier was reported to diagnose cytomegalovirus status with high specificity and sensitivity in both the original and validation cohorts. Compared with the roughly 710-donor mean, donors in an Asian-associated ancestry cluster had fewer N-insertions in productive TCRs, according to a later genetic analysis. In a later analysis, several top co-occurrence clusters were reported to appear linked to parvovirus B19, influenza, CMV and Epstein-Barr virus. The authors suggested that the approach could potentially be extended to other disease states and immunological phenotypes. In this cohort, only TCR beta chains were sequenced, and detectable features were limited by the absence of alpha or paired-chain data. Most TCR sequences were seen in very few donors, while some public TCRs were found in many individuals. Assigning TCR associations to individual alleles was difficult when HLA alleles, especially DR and DQ, strongly co-occurred. For the cohort, immune exposure information was limited to CMV serostatus. A further reported finding was that TCR beta sequences accurately predicted the HLA-A and HLA-B alleles for most subjects in the first cohort. In a later analysis, TCR association rates were found to vary across HLA loci, with the most associated TCRs seen for DRB1 alleles and the fewest for HLA-C alleles. HLA typing was unavailable for some donors at each locus, so association tests used only the typed subset. The study gave a list of 150 to 200 TCR beta chains associated with cytomegalovirus.

Library method: the immunoSEQ multiplex PCR assay. For the multiplex PCR, a mixture combining 60 forward primers for TCR Vbeta segments and 13 reverse primers for TCR Jbeta segments was used. Amplification of the CDR3 region of rearranged TCR beta genes was performed with a multiplex PCR assay on genomic DNA. Amplified TCR beta libraries were sequenced as 87-base-pair reads on the Illumina HiSeq System. The paper's data handling went like this. Across the roughly 670 repertoires, a later analysis counted 80 million or so unique TCR beta chains, roughly 11 million of which were shared by at least two donors. To remove PCR and sequencing errors, raw reads were error-corrected and collapsed into unique sequences using a nearest-neighbor algorithm that merged closely related sequences. To assign V, D and J gene segments, CDR3 sequences were aligned to IMGT reference sequences. For a sequence to be retained, a match of at least six nucleotides was required to both a V gene segment and a J gene segment. A rearrangement counted as productive if the CDR3 had no stop codons and remained in frame with V and J, and every other rearrangement counted as non-productive. Following IMGT convention, CDR3 was defined as the stretch from the second conserved V-encoded cysteine up to the conserved J-encoded phenylalanine. In an earlier analysis of around 570 of the donors, sequences lacking an unambiguous match to a single V gene segment were excluded. In an earlier analysis of several hundred of the donors, V segments were called functional above 56.7% productive rearrangements and were called segregating when the between-donor standard deviation exceeded 5%. A statistical classification framework was developed to diagnose cytomegalovirus status using the catalog of TCR beta chain sequences. In a later analysis, V and J genes were assigned by comparing TCR nucleotide sequences against IMGT/GENE-DB human TR gene sequences. In a later analysis, CDR3 sequences and most-parsimonious VDJ recombination scenarios were assigned using the TCRdist pipeline. In a later analysis, each TCR beta chain was defined by its CDR3 amino acid sequence together with its V-gene family, and reads lacking a unique V-gene family were excluded. A later analysis removed over 500 highly shared, low-generation-probability nucleotide sequences to deal with suspected cross-contamination and a sequencing artifact. For each public chain, a later analysis derived a clonal expansion index from normalized ranks of inferred template counts within each repertoire. A later analysis computed generation probabilities with a VDJ recombination model fitted to out-of-frame rearrangements, and checked the results against IGoR. In a later analysis, hypergeometric tests were used to score TCR-TCR, TCR-HLA and TCR-CMV co-occurrence, with a repertoire-size bias correction applied to TCR pairs. To estimate false discovery rates, a later analysis permuted the HLA or CMV assignments 20 times. In a later analysis, co-occurring TCRs were grouped using DBSCAN, and TCRdist sequence similarity was added for clustering within HLA-allele-positive subsets. Repertoires with fewer than 30,000 or more than 120,000 public chains were left out of co-occurrence clustering, as were five repertoires with anomalous nucleotide sharing. The source is immuneACCESS, and TCRdb retained only in-frame sequences with V and J called. Part of the clones is not carried over; for the studies checked, unresolved V genes explain less than half of this, and the remainder is unexplained. That table furnishes V, J and clone size, whereas the DNA furnished D and trimming. A total of about 55,000 clones appear in this sample, approximately 80% of them only once. Clones ranked in the top ten supply roughly 1.4% of the sample.

The cohort comprised some 680 healthy bone marrow donors. Cohort members were all nominally healthy when sampled, although unrecorded immune exposures were likely present. The donor tested CMV seronegative and was one of the 352 seronegative cohort members. Every donor gave a peripheral blood sample, and the peripheral blood mononuclear cells from that sample were used for TCR beta sequencing. The Qiagen DNeasy Blood Extraction Kit was used to extract genomic DNA from the blood cell samples. Inclusive of the bounding cysteine and phenylalanine, the CDR3 is 16 residues long. The DNA shown is the 48-base CDR3, in frame from base 1. CDR1 and CDR2 are drawn from the germline V gene (reference sequence): SEHNR, FQNEAQ. Cut back by 1 base and 0 bases, the V and J ends lie 13 bases apart. Notes on this clone: The antigen it recognizes is unknown. The record has no base qualities; no much larger clone is one base away.

Sample: PBMCs. This sequence originates from a female donor in good health and CMV-seronegative. The chain is made from TRBV7-9 and TRBJ2-7, and possibly TRBD1, on 5 matching bases. The CDR3 protein: CASSLEGRTLSYEQYF. The DNA sequence is as follows: TGTGCCAGCAGCTTAGAAGGTCGGACACTCTCCTACGAGCAGTACTTC.